The 5 T cell receptor beta chains presented below share a single source sample, sequenced in a study of T cell responses to AZD1222 COVID-19 vaccine. Clones were sequenced by immunoSEQ multiplex PCR, and TCRdb holds only the in-frame ones, with some missing. The sample lists approximately 110,000 clones, 88% occurring once. The specimen was peripheral blood, collected on day 0 of AZD1222 vaccination. The receptors stem from an adult in good health.

V and J are TRBV6-2 or TRBV6-3 and TRBJ1-5, with 12 bases that match TRBD1. CDR1 and CDR2 (germline): MNHEY, SVGEGT. J was trimmed by 4 bases and V by 6 bases; bases with no gene match: 10. The CDR3 runs to 17 residues. CDR3 sequence reads: CASSLRDRGRRNQPQHF. For the CDR3, the DNA is TGTGCCAGCAGCCTCCGGGACAGGGGGCGACGGAATCAGCCCCAGCATTTT.

This clone has just one count. The V and J genes are TRBV5-1 and TRBJ1-5, with 7 bases lining up with TRBD1. CDR1 and CDR2 from the germline V gene are SGHRS and YFSETQ. The ends lost 4 bases at V and 5 bases at J; junction bases unmatched: 6. This CDR3 contains 14 residues. The CDR3 sequence: CASSRGGLDQPQHF. Here the CDR3 DNA reads TGCGCCAGCAGCCGAGGGGGCTTGGATCAGCCCCAGCATTTT.

V is TRBV10-2 and J is TRBJ2-7; 15 nucleotides agree with TRBD2. This CDR3 contains 18 residues. Germline CDR1 reads WSHSY; CDR2 reads SAAADI. V lost 4 bases and J lost 5; bases outside the gene matches: 12. The CDR3 spells CASSGGLAGGPARNEQYF. The CDR3 DNA reads TGCGCCAGCAGTGGGGGACTAGCGGGGGGCCCCGCGCGGAACGAGCAGTACTTC.

The table lists this clone with a count of one. The rearrangement links TRBV29-1 to TRBJ1-1, with D possibly being TRBD1 (5 bases). Germline values: CDR1 SQVTM, CDR2 ANQGSEA. This CDR3 is 13 amino acids long. Deletions cut 6 bases from V and 4 bases from J, with 15 bases between. CDR3 region: CSVGQGGGTEAFF. The CDR3 coding sequence is TGCAGCGTGGGGCAGGGCGGCGGCACTGAAGCTTTCTTT.

The J gene is TRBJ2-7, the V gene TRBV27, with 9 bases fitting TRBD1. The V gene's germline CDR1 is MNHEY and CDR2 SMNVEV (reference sequence). There are 13 residues in the CDR3. J was trimmed by 5 bases and V by 5 bases; bases with no gene match: 4. Written as DNA, the CDR3 is TGTGCCAGCAGTGGGGACAGGGTCCACGAGCAGTACTTC. This gives the protein CASSGDRVHEQYF.